The 10 T cell receptor beta chains below all came from one sample that was sequenced in a study of cytomegalovirus exposure and HLA in healthy donors. Primers for the PCR totalled 60 Vbeta and 13 Jbeta. This table comes from immunoSEQ multiplex PCR, and its TCRdb copy is limited to in-frame clones, with some not included. The sample contains 150,000 to 200,000 clones, approximately 85% of which appear only once. The sequencing input was PBMCs. The receptors come from a man between 18 and 35 years old in good health and CMV-seronegative.

CDR3 region: CASSLNGAGGSYNEQFF. CDR3 in DNA: TGTGCCAGCAGCCTTAATGGGGCGGGAGGCTCCTACAATGAGCAGTTCTTC. The chain couples TRBV11-3 to TRBJ2-1, with 8 bases that match TRBD2. V was pared by 5 bases and J by 0 bases, with 9 bases of the junction left unmatched. Germline lookup yields CDR1 SGHNT and CDR2 YENEEA. The CDR3 is 17 residues long. Filled out from reference TRBV11-3 and TRBJ2-1, the complete variable domain reads EAGVVQSPRYKIIEKKQPVAFWCNPISGHNTLYWYLQNLGQGPELLIRYENEEAVDDSQLPKDRFSAERLKGVDSTLKIQPAELGDSAVYLCASSLNGAGGSYNEQFFGPGTRLTVL.

The chain employs TRBV11-3 and TRBJ2-2; 8 nucleotides line up with TRBD2. The CDR3 loop spans 17 amino acids. The junction had 5 bases not matched to a gene; V was cut back by 0 bases and J by 2 bases. CDR1 SGHNT and CDR2 YENEEA come from the germline V gene. The CDR3 reads CASSLDSRGANTGELFF. CDR3 nucleotides: TGTGCCAGCAGCTTAGATTCGCGGGGGGCAAACACCGGGGAGCTGTTTTTT.

This chain uses TRBV7-9 with TRBJ2-1; TRBD2 matches at 13 bases. The length of the CDR3 is 15 residues. Trimming at V came to 5 bases and at J to 5 bases, leaving 3 bases not matched to a gene. CDR1 and CDR2 from the germline V gene are SEHNR and FQNEAQ (reference sequence). CDR3 sequence reads: CASSPGTSGNNEQFF. The CDR3 DNA is TGTGCCAGCAGCCCAGGGACTAGCGGGAACAATGAGCAGTTCTTC.

This chain uses TRBV28 with TRBJ1-2; D ambiguous. V shed 5 bases and J shed 4 bases, with 20 bases lying between them. Germline-derived CDR1 and CDR2 are MDHEN and SYDVKM. The CDR3 has 16 residues. This CDR3 is CASSLIWGEGRYGYTF. CDR3 DNA sequence: TGTGCCAGCAGTCTGATTTGGGGAGAGGGCCGCTATGGCTACACCTTC.

The rearrangement uses TRBV6-5 and TRBJ2-5; TRBD1 might be the D (6 bases). The better agreement between TRBJ2-7 and the DNA end casts doubt on the J call. The V gene's germline CDR1 is MNHEY and CDR2 SVGAGI. CDR3 length: 14 residues. CDR3 sequence reads: CASSPGTPSYEQYF. The CDR3 DNA reads as TGTGCCAGCAGTCCCGGGACACCCTCCTACGAGCAGTACTTC.

There are a few counts of this clone. This chain connects TRBV29-1 to TRBJ1-1, with 7 bases fitting TRBD1. The CDR3 is 15 residues long. The germline V gene encodes CDR1 SQVTM and CDR2 ANQGSEA. Trimming took 1 base from V and 1 from J; bases not matched to a gene: 6. CDR3: CSVEGQGGWNTEAFF. CDR3 sequence (DNA): TGCAGCGTTGAAGGACAGGGCGGGTGGAACACTGAAGCTTTCTTT.

The chain carries TRBV5-6 and TRBJ1-2; weak D call: TRBD1 (5 bases). V dropped 1 base and J dropped 3 bases, with 7 bases sitting between them. The CDR3 extends over 13 amino acids. Germline lookup yields CDR1 SGHDT and CDR2 YYEEEE. The CDR3 is CASSLQGYYGYTF. DNA for the CDR3: TGTGCCAGCAGCTTGCAGGGATACTATGGCTACACCTTC.

This clone was found a few times. The V call is TRBV4-3, the J call TRBJ1-2; no firm D call. In germline, CDR1 is LGHNA, CDR2 YSLEER. The CDR3 has 15 amino acids. Trimming removed 1 base from V and 0 bases from J, with 9 bases in between. This CDR3 reads CASSQGRSANYGYTF. CDR3 sequence (DNA): TGCGCCAGCAGCCAAGGACGCAGCGCTAACTATGGCTACACCTTC.

With regard to this clone: One end of the junction does not line up with germline, which may come from a read error. The chain uses TRBV7-9 and TRBJ1-1, with 8 bases identical to TRBD1. Germline lookup yields CDR1 SEHNR and CDR2 FQNEAQ (reference sequence). CDR3 length: 15 residues. CDR3 sequence (DNA): TGTTCCAGCAGCTTAGAAGGGACAGGGAACACTGAAGCTTTCTTT. It yields the protein CSSSLEGTGNTEAFF.

The chain uses TRBV6-5 and TRBJ1-1, with 8 bases that match TRBD1. The CDR3 totals 16 residues. The V segment lost 0 bases and the J segment 0 bases; nucleotides outside the gene matches: 3. In germline, CDR1 is MNHEY, CDR2 SVGAGI. The CDR3 DNA reads TGTGCCAGCAGTTACTCCCAGGGGGCTATGAACACTGAAGCTTTCTTT. Amino acids: CASSYSQGAMNTEAFF.